The present entry profiles one TCR beta chain with its context. The antigen it binds to is not known. No base qualities exist here, and no much larger clone lies one base off it. The source of the sample is a study of spatial heterogeneity in lung cancer (dated by TCRdb to between 2018 and 2021). A note on the overall study: More beta-chain than alpha-chain transcripts were consistently detected, likely reflecting higher beta-chain transcript abundance. The study linked features of the TCR repertoire to counts of nonsynonymous mutations, which were determined by whole-exome sequencing of tumor tissue. The study quantitatively compared TCR alpha and beta repertoires across multiple tumor regions, matched nontumor lung and blood in non-small cell lung cancer. In the raw uncorrected reads, each unique combination of TCR and UMI appeared on average more than ten times. At surgery, 200 or so tumor regions, 63 to 70 matched nontumor lung samples and 45 to 60 PBMC samples were TCR-sequenced for both alpha and beta chains. On the study overall, not on this receptor specifically: Additional single-cell paired TCR alpha and beta sequencing was considered necessary to confirm, at a functional level, the hypothesis that regional TCRs recognize regional mutations. Ubiquitous expanded tumor TCRs were found in blood more often at tumor resection than at routine follow-up.

Library method: 5' RACE. Sequencing used a NextSeq 500. The TCR library protocol attached a unique molecular identifier to each TCR cDNA molecule to allow correction of PCR and sequencing errors. In the paper's pipeline: Decombinator tools were used for TCR identification, UMI-based error correction and CDR3 extraction. Expanded TCRs were defined as those above a frequency of 2 per 1,000, corresponding to the top 1% of the tumor frequency distribution. Each repertoire was subsampled 100 times to 5,000 TCRs, after which Renyi diversity was computed with the R vegan package. CDR3 similarity networks were built from amino acid triplet string-kernel similarity, with CDR3s being connected when pairwise similarity was above 0.82. TCRdb reprocessing: public reads trimmed at Q25 with fastp, clones called with MiXCR, in-frame beta chains kept. Identical CDR3 protein sequences are pooled into one entry, listed with their most common genes and DNA. These V and J calls rely on TCRdb rather than the paper's analysis. The sample profile shows about 18,000 distinct CDR3 sequences; under 20% of them were found once. More than 12% of the sample is held by the ten biggest clonotypes.

Explained via the paper, the time point label denotes: sample taken at primary tumor resection. TCR sequencing used whole RNA extracted from tumor and nontumor lung tissue, or from cryopreserved PBMC samples, without cell sorting. Samples were obtained from about 75 patients with early-stage, untreated non-small cell lung cancer from the lung TRACERx cohort. Only patients for whom sufficient RNA was available from at least two tumor regions were selected for TCR sequencing. From the germline V gene, CDR1 is SGHRS and CDR2 is YFSETQ. The CDR3 goes from the cysteine to the phenylalanine over 16 residues. Only the CDR3 region is kept as DNA, spanning 48 bases read in frame from base 1. The junction carries 10 bases between V and J, which are trimmed by 1 base and 0 bases respectively.

The TCR originated in a male donor with early-stage non-small cell lung cancer. Sequenced here: PBMCs, sampled at surgery. The rearrangement joined TRBV5-1 to TRBJ1-4, with the identity of the D gene unclear. CDR3 sequence: CASSLNSDATNEKLFF. The nucleotides are TGCGCCAGCAGCTTGAATAGTGACGCAACTAATGAAAAACTGTTTTTT.